This is a list of T cell receptor beta chains from one sample in a study of blood T cell repertoires in COVID-19. Clones were sequenced by immunoSEQ multiplex PCR, and TCRdb holds only the in-frame ones, with some missing. Among 290,000 or so clones listed, around 90% were seen once. Sequenced material: peripheral blood. The source is a man in his 70s with acute or convalescent COVID-19. Each CDR3 is given with its conserved first and last residue. A D gene is named only where the DNA matches it firmly. Clone size is given for some rows only: seen once, a few or many times, or a class if the clone is expanded.

d_call: NA
v_call: TRBV9
clone_size: once
j_call: TRBJ1-2
cdr3_nt: TGTGCCAGCACCCCGGACTTTGTGGCACTTGGCCCCTATGGCTACACCTTC
cdr3_aa: CASTPDFVALGPYGYTF

d_call: TRBD1
v_call: TRBV2
clone_size: NA
j_call: TRBJ1-5
cdr3_nt: TGTGCCAGCAGTGAAGGGAACAGGGGGTATCAGCCCCAGCATTTT
cdr3_aa: CASSEGNRGYQPQHF

d_call: TRBD2
v_call: TRBV7-2
clone_size: NA
j_call: TRBJ2-3
cdr3_nt: TGTGCCAGCAGCTCCCGACTAGCGGGACCCAGCACAGATACGCAGTATTTT
cdr3_aa: CASSSRLAGPSTDTQYF

d_call: TRBD1
v_call: TRBV19
clone_size: NA
j_call: TRBJ1-5
cdr3_nt: TGTGCCAGTAATAGCCAGACAGGGGTCAATCAGCCCCAGCATTTT
cdr3_aa: CASNSQTGVNQPQHF

d_call: NA
v_call: TRBV6-5
clone_size: NA
j_call: TRBJ2-3
cdr3_nt: TGTGCCAGCAGTTACTCCCACTCTCGGGGAGATACGCAGTATTTT
cdr3_aa: CASSYSHSRGDTQYF

d_call: TRBD2
v_call: TRBV18
clone_size: NA
j_call: TRBJ2-5
cdr3_nt: TGTGCCAGCTCACCCCGCGGGACTAGCGGAGAGACCCAGTACTTC
cdr3_aa: CASSPRGTSGETQYF

d_call: NA
v_call: TRBV10-2
clone_size: NA
j_call: TRBJ1-1
cdr3_nt: TGCGCCAGCATCCTCACGGGGAGGCCTGAAGCTTTCTTT
cdr3_aa: CASILTGRPEAFF

d_call: TRBD1
v_call: TRBV27
clone_size: NA
j_call: TRBJ2-1
cdr3_nt: TGTGCCAGCAGTGATAGAGACAGGGGGCGCCCCAATGAGCAGTTCTTC
cdr3_aa: CASSDRDRGRPNEQFF

d_call: NA
v_call: TRBV7-2
clone_size: NA
j_call: TRBJ2-7
cdr3_nt: TGTGCCAGCAGCTTAGGGGGACTGAACTACGAGCAGTACTTC
cdr3_aa: CASSLGGLNYEQYF

d_call: TRBD2
v_call: TRBV4-3
clone_size: NA
j_call: TRBJ2-5
cdr3_nt: TGCGCCAGCAGCCAGACGGTCACCGGGACTAGGCCAGAGACCCAGTACTTC
cdr3_aa: CASSQTVTGTRPETQYF

d_call: TRBD1
v_call: TRBV7-3
clone_size: few
j_call: TRBJ2-5
cdr3_nt: TGTGCCAGCAGCACGACAGGGGGCGCGGAGACCCAGTACTTC
cdr3_aa: CASSTTGGAETQYF

d_call: NA
v_call: TRBV12-3/TRBV12-4
clone_size: once
j_call: TRBJ2-5
cdr3_nt: TGTGCCAGCAGTCAAAGCCGAAAGACCCAGTACTTC
cdr3_aa: CASSQSRKTQYF

d_call: NA
v_call: TRBV28
clone_size: NA
j_call: TRBJ1-1
cdr3_nt: TGTGCCAGCAGTTTAGGCGGCGGGAGAACTGAAGCTTTCTTT
cdr3_aa: CASSLGGGRTEAFF

d_call: TRBD2
v_call: TRBV5-4
clone_size: NA
j_call: TRBJ2-3
cdr3_nt: TGTGCCAGCAGCCCGACTAGCGGGGGGGCAGGGGATACGCAGTATTTT
cdr3_aa: CASSPTSGGAGDTQYF

d_call: NA
v_call: TRBV19
clone_size: NA
j_call: TRBJ1-3
cdr3_nt: TGTGCCAGCCGAACGGTGTCCTCTGGAAACACCATATATTTT
cdr3_aa: CASRTVSSGNTIYF

d_call: TRBD2
v_call: TRBV18
clone_size: once
j_call: TRBJ2-1
cdr3_nt: TGTGCCAGCTCCCCAGGGACTAGCGGGAGAATCAATGAGCAGTTCTTC
cdr3_aa: CASSPGTSGRINEQFF

d_call: TRBD2
v_call: TRBV24-1
clone_size: NA
j_call: TRBJ2-3
cdr3_nt: TGTGCCACCAGTGAGGGAATGGGACTACCTAGCACAGATACGCAGTATTTT
cdr3_aa: CATSEGMGLPSTDTQYF

d_call: TRBD1
v_call: TRBV9
clone_size: few
j_call: TRBJ1-3
cdr3_nt: TGTGCCAGCAGCGCTGGGACAGTGCCCTACTCTGGAAACACCATATATTTT
cdr3_aa: CASSAGTVPYSGNTIYF

d_call: NA
v_call: TRBV4-3
clone_size: NA
j_call: TRBJ2-1
cdr3_nt: TGCGCCAGCAGCCAAGATTACGGGTTGAGTGGAAATGAGCAGTTCTTC
cdr3_aa: CASSQDYGLSGNEQFF

d_call: TRBD2
v_call: TRBV5-1
clone_size: few
j_call: TRBJ2-3
cdr3_nt: TGCGCCAGCAGCCGACTAGCGGGAGGCACAGATACGCAGTATTTT
cdr3_aa: CASSRLAGGTDTQYF

d_call: TRBD1
v_call: TRBV10-2
clone_size: NA
j_call: TRBJ2-1
cdr3_nt: TGCGCCGGCGCAGGACAGGGGGATACCAATGAGCAGTTCTTC
cdr3_aa: CAGAGQGDTNEQFF

d_call: NA
v_call: TRBV15
clone_size: NA
j_call: TRBJ1-1
cdr3_nt: TGTGCCACCAGCACCTTCAGGGAGAACACTGAAGCTTTCTTT
cdr3_aa: CATSTFRENTEAFF

d_call: NA
v_call: TRBV9
clone_size: NA
j_call: TRBJ1-5
cdr3_nt: TGTGCCAGCAGCGCAGGGTATAGCAATCAGCCCCAGCATTTT
cdr3_aa: CASSAGYSNQPQHF

d_call: NA
v_call: TRBV6-1
clone_size: NA
j_call: TRBJ2-5
cdr3_nt: TGTGCCAGCAGTGGGCAGAGTACGAGCCTAGCCAACCAAGAGACCCAGTACTTC
cdr3_aa: CASSGQSTSLANQETQYF

d_call: NA
v_call: TRBV18
clone_size: NA
j_call: TRBJ2-2
cdr3_nt: TGTGCCAGCTCACCCCGACAGGCGAACACCGGGGAGCTGTTTTTT
cdr3_aa: CASSPRQANTGELFF

d_call: NA
v_call: TRBV7-9
clone_size: few
j_call: TRBJ1-3
cdr3_nt: TGTGCCAGCAGCGTGCGGGCCGGTGGAAACACCATATATTTT
cdr3_aa: CASSVRAGGNTIYF

d_call: NA
v_call: TRBV9
clone_size: NA
j_call: TRBJ1-2
cdr3_nt: TGTGCCAGCAGCGTAGCCCCCGGTGACAATGGCTACACCTTC
cdr3_aa: CASSVAPGDNGYTF

d_call: NA
v_call: TRBV19
clone_size: NA
j_call: TRBJ1-1
cdr3_nt: TGTGCCAGTAGTAATCCCGGTGGGGCGAGTACTGAAGCTTTCTTT
cdr3_aa: CASSNPGGASTEAFF

d_call: TRBD1
v_call: TRBV18
clone_size: NA
j_call: TRBJ2-1
cdr3_nt: TGTGCCAGCTCACCACCGAGCCCCGGGACAGAGAACAATGAGCAGTTCTTC
cdr3_aa: CASSPPSPGTENNEQFF

d_call: NA
v_call: TRBV5-6
clone_size: once
j_call: TRBJ1-1
cdr3_nt: TGTGCCAGCAGTGGGTATGGGCGGAGGGGTACTGAAGCTTTCTTT
cdr3_aa: CASSGYGRRGTEAFF

d_call: TRBD1
v_call: TRBV28
clone_size: NA
j_call: TRBJ2-5
cdr3_nt: TGTGCCAGCGCGACAGGGGCACGACCTTTACAAGAGACCCAGTACTTC
cdr3_aa: CASATGARPLQETQYF

d_call: TRBD1
v_call: TRBV7-2
clone_size: NA
j_call: TRBJ1-2
cdr3_nt: TGTGCCAGCAGCCTGCCACGGGACAGGGGTTTCGGCTACACCTTC
cdr3_aa: CASSLPRDRGFGYTF

d_call: NA
v_call: TRBV11-2
clone_size: few
j_call: TRBJ1-6
cdr3_nt: TGTGCCAGCAGCTTAACAGGGAGAGGTGGTTCACCCCTCCACTTT
cdr3_aa: CASSLTGRGGSPLHF

d_call: TRBD1
v_call: TRBV28
clone_size: NA
j_call: TRBJ2-2
cdr3_nt: TGTGCCAGCAGTTTATTAGGGGACAGGGTAACCGGGGAGCTGTTTTTT
cdr3_aa: CASSLLGDRVTGELFF

d_call: NA
v_call: TRBV5-1
clone_size: NA
j_call: TRBJ1-1
cdr3_nt: TGCGCCAGCAGCGTGGGGACACTAAACACTGAAGCTTTCTTT
cdr3_aa: CASSVGTLNTEAFF

d_call: TRBD2
v_call: TRBV11-2
clone_size: NA
j_call: TRBJ2-3
cdr3_nt: TGTGCCAGCAGCTTAGGGGCTAGCGGGGGGACAGATACGCAGTATTTT
cdr3_aa: CASSLGASGGTDTQYF

d_call: NA
v_call: TRBV27
clone_size: NA
j_call: TRBJ1-2
cdr3_nt: TGTGCCAGGGCCTTTTATGGCTACACCTTC
cdr3_aa: CARAFYGYTF

d_call: TRBD2
v_call: TRBV27
clone_size: few
j_call: TRBJ2-7
cdr3_nt: TGTGCCAGCAGTACCCCACGGACTAGCGGGAGCCGGGGCGAGCAGTACTTC
cdr3_aa: CASSTPRTSGSRGEQYF

d_call: NA
v_call: TRBV5-5
clone_size: NA
j_call: TRBJ1-6
cdr3_nt: TGTGCCAGCAGCTACAGGGAGTCACCCCTCCACTTT
cdr3_aa: CASSYRESPLHF

d_call: NA
v_call: TRBV7-6
clone_size: NA
j_call: TRBJ2-3
cdr3_nt: TGTGCCAGCACTAAGACGGTGGGGCCAGATACGCAGTATTTT
cdr3_aa: CASTKTVGPDTQYF

d_call: NA
v_call: TRBV7-7
clone_size: NA
j_call: TRBJ1-2
cdr3_nt: TGTGCCAGCAGCCGAGTACAGACAGAACTCTATGGCTACACCTTC
cdr3_aa: CASSRVQTELYGYTF

d_call: NA
v_call: TRBV28
clone_size: NA
j_call: TRBJ1-1
cdr3_nt: TGTGCCAGCAGTAGACCCCGCGGTTTGAACACTGAAGCTTTCTTT
cdr3_aa: CASSRPRGLNTEAFF

d_call: NA
v_call: TRBV6-1
clone_size: NA
j_call: TRBJ2-7
cdr3_nt: TGTGCCAGCAGTGAAAGGACAGACTACGAGCAGTACTTC
cdr3_aa: CASSERTDYEQYF

d_call: TRBD1
v_call: TRBV7-2
clone_size: NA
j_call: TRBJ1-2
cdr3_nt: TGTGCCAGCAGCTTATCCGGGACAGAATACTATGGCTACACCTTC
cdr3_aa: CASSLSGTEYYGYTF

d_call: TRBD2
v_call: TRBV10-3
clone_size: NA
j_call: TRBJ2-7
cdr3_nt: TGTGCCATCAGGCAGACTAGCCGTGGCGAGCAGTACTTC
cdr3_aa: CAIRQTSRGEQYF

d_call: TRBD2
v_call: TRBV5-6
clone_size: NA
j_call: TRBJ2-3
cdr3_nt: TGTGCCAGCAGCCCGACTAGCGGGAGGGCCGGAGATACGCAGTATTTT
cdr3_aa: CASSPTSGRAGDTQYF

d_call: TRBD2
v_call: TRBV7-9
clone_size: NA
j_call: TRBJ2-5
cdr3_nt: TGTGCCAGCAGTCCCTATAGCGGGAGTGGTGAGACCCAGTACTTC
cdr3_aa: CASSPYSGSGETQYF

d_call: TRBD2
v_call: TRBV5-5
clone_size: NA
j_call: TRBJ2-3
cdr3_nt: TGTGCCAGCAGCTTGTACGGACCCGGGACTAGCGGGGCAATGGGTGATACGCAGTATTTT
cdr3_aa: CASSLYGPGTSGAMGDTQYF

d_call: NA
v_call: TRBV21-1
clone_size: NA
j_call: TRBJ2-1
cdr3_nt: TGTGCCAGCAGCAAAGATTGGCCGCCAGTCTGTTACAATGAGCAGTTCTTC
cdr3_aa: CASSKDWPPVCYNEQFF

d_call: TRBD2
v_call: TRBV6-5
clone_size: NA
j_call: TRBJ2-5
cdr3_nt: TGTGCCAGCAGATCTAGCGGGGGGGCCGAGACCCAGTACTTC
cdr3_aa: CASRSSGGAETQYF

d_call: TRBD1
v_call: TRBV28
clone_size: NA
j_call: TRBJ1-4
cdr3_nt: TGTGCCAGCAGTTCTCCCGGGACAGGGCCTGAAAAACTGTTTTTT
cdr3_aa: CASSSPGTGPEKLFF

d_call: NA
v_call: TRBV14
clone_size: NA
j_call: TRBJ2-7
cdr3_nt: TGTGCCAGCAGCCAAATGACTCTGACTCGGCGAGTCCCCTACGAGCAGTACTTC
cdr3_aa: CASSQMTLTRRVPYEQYF

d_call: NA
v_call: TRBV6-2/TRBV6-3
clone_size: NA
j_call: TRBJ2-2
cdr3_nt: TGTGCCAGCAGCAACAGGGTGATCGAGGAGCTGTTTTTT
cdr3_aa: CASSNRVIEELFF

d_call: NA
v_call: TRBV4-1
clone_size: NA
j_call: TRBJ1-2
cdr3_nt: TGCGCCAGCAGCCAACTTTCAGGGGATGGCTACACCTTC
cdr3_aa: CASSQLSGDGYTF

d_call: TRBD1
v_call: TRBV4-2
clone_size: NA
j_call: TRBJ2-7
cdr3_nt: TGTGCCAGCAGCCAAGCGGGGACAGAGTGGGACGAGCAGTACTTC
cdr3_aa: CASSQAGTEWDEQYF

d_call: NA
v_call: TRBV28
clone_size: few
j_call: TRBJ2-2
cdr3_nt: TGTGCCAGCAGCCCGGACAAGAACACCGGGGAGCTGTTTTTT
cdr3_aa: CASSPDKNTGELFF

d_call: NA
v_call: TRBV3-1/TRBV3-2
clone_size: NA
j_call: TRBJ2-5
cdr3_nt: TGTGCCAGCAGCCAAGATGTAGCCCAAGAGACCCAGTACTTC
cdr3_aa: CASSQDVAQETQYF

d_call: TRBD2
v_call: TRBV10-3
clone_size: NA
j_call: TRBJ2-4
cdr3_nt: TGTGCCATCAGACCCTCGGGAGCGGGGGGAAAAAACATTCAGTACTTC
cdr3_aa: CAIRPSGAGGKNIQYF

d_call: NA
v_call: TRBV7-2
clone_size: NA
j_call: TRBJ1-1
cdr3_nt: TGTGCCAGCAGCCTAAACACTGAAGCTTTCTTT
cdr3_aa: CASSLNTEAFF